Below, 13 T cell receptor beta chains from the same sample are listed, as sequenced in a study of blood T cell repertoires in COVID-19. Assay used: immunoSEQ multiplex PCR; TCRdb lists only in-frame clones, some missing. The data contain 170,000 or so clones, roughly 84% of them singletons. Sequencing was performed on peripheral blood. The receptors here all came from a woman aged 60 to 75 with acute or convalescent COVID-19.

The chain combines TRBV7-2 with TRBJ2-2; 9 nucleotides align to TRBD2. Germline values: CDR1 SGHTA, CDR2 FQGNSA. J gave up 7 bases and V 1 base, and 10 bases lay outside the gene matches. There are 17 residues in the CDR3. This CDR3 reads CASSLVPAGGRGGELFF. For the CDR3, the DNA is TGTGCCAGCAGCTTAGTACCCGCGGGGGGGCGAGGCGGGGAGCTGTTTTTT.

The rearrangement uses TRBV2 and TRBJ2-5; 11 nucleotides align to TRBD2. Per germline, CDR1 SNHLY and CDR2 FYNNEI. CDR3 length equals 19 residues. V gave up 0 bases and J gave up 0 bases; unmatched junction bases: 9. For the CDR3, the DNA is TGTGCCAGCAGTGAAGCGACTAGCGGGGATGGATTGGACCAAGAGACCCAGTACTTC. Amino acids: CASSEATSGDGLDQETQYF.

This sequence joins TRBV6-5 and TRBJ1-1, with a weak D call TRBD1 (6 bases). Germline V gives CDR1 MNHEY, CDR2 SVGAGI. V dropped 0 bases and J dropped 0 bases, with 8 bases sitting between them. The CDR3 length is 15 residues. This chain's CDR3 is CASSYSGTLNTEAFF. The CDR3, as DNA: TGTGCCAGCAGTTACTCCGGGACATTGAACACTGAAGCTTTCTTT.

Written as DNA, the CDR3 is TGCGCCAGCAGCTTGGCCCTAGCGAGGACAGATACGCAGTATTTT. Its translation is CASSLALARTDTQYF. This chain joins TRBV5-1 and TRBJ2-3; D is perhaps TRBD2 (6 bases). V dropped 0 bases and J dropped 3 bases, with 11 bases sitting between them. Germline CDR1 and CDR2: SGHRS and YFSETQ. The CDR3 consists of 15 residues.

This chain links TRBV6-5 with TRBJ1-1, with D unclear. CDR1 MNHEY and CDR2 SVGAGI come from the germline V gene. This CDR3 is built from 13 residues. The V end was cut by 7 bases, the J end by 5 bases, with 14 bases between. This chain's CDR3 is CASTSSSGTEAFF. CDR3 sequence (DNA): TGTGCCAGCACTTCCTCATCCGGGACTGAAGCTTTCTTT.

The rearrangement links TRBV7-3 to TRBJ1-1; 8 bases are shared with TRBD1. Per germline, CDR1 SGHTA and CDR2 FQGTGA. The CDR3 spans 17 residues. V gave up 6 bases and J gave up 1 base; unmatched junction bases: 13. The CDR3 region is CASRPLQGEGPNTEAFF. CDR3 bases: TGTGCCAGCAGGCCATTACAGGGGGAAGGTCCGAACACTGAAGCTTTCTTT.

V is TRBV4-2 and J is TRBJ1-6; perhaps TRBD1 as D (5 bases). The CDR3 extends over 18 amino acids. CDR1 is LGHNA, CDR2 YNFKEQ, per germline. Trimming shortened V by 1 base and J by 2 bases, and 15 bases separated the two germline ends. The CDR3 reads CASSQAQDTSTYNSPLHF. CDR3 bases: TGTGCCAGCAGCCAAGCACAGGATACTAGCACCTATAATTCACCCCTCCACTTT.

The CDR3 loop is CASSLGIPGAGDTQYF. CDR3 nucleotides: TGCGCCAGCAGCCTAGGGATCCCAGGGGCAGGAGATACGCAGTATTTT. This chain connects TRBV5-1 to TRBJ2-3, with D possibly matching TRBD1 (6 bases). The CDR3 consists of 16 residues. Germline values: CDR1 SGHRS, CDR2 YFSETQ. The V and J ends lost 4 bases and 5 bases respectively, with 20 bases between them.

The CDR3 is CASTPGQLIPYGYTF. The CDR3 DNA sequence: TGTGCCAGCACTCCGGGACAGCTAATCCCCTATGGCTACACCTTC. J is TRBJ1-2 and V is TRBV2; 7 bases match TRBD1. Germline V gives CDR1 SNHLY, CDR2 FYNNEI. There are 15 residues in the CDR3. Losses at the gene ends were 7 bases for V and 4 bases for J; bases not matched to a gene: 12.

The rearrangement uses TRBV9 and TRBJ1-3, with a possible D match to TRBD1 (6 bases). Germline CDR1 SGDLS, CDR2 YYNGEE. The ends were cut back, 3 bases at V and 0 bases at J, with 19 bases in the middle. CDR3 size: 18 residues. Here the CDR3 DNA reads TGTGCCAGCAGCGAGACCGGGACACCTGGCGGCTCTGGAAACACCATATATTTT. This sequence encodes CASSETGTPGGSGNTIYF.

This chain connects TRBV5-6 to TRBJ2-3; no clear D gene. The germline CDR1 and CDR2 sequences are SGHDT and YYEEEE. This CDR3 comprises 14 residues. V gave up 1 base and J gave up 2 bases, with 8 bases separating them. CDR3 in amino acids: CASSLRDTTDTQYF. CDR3 DNA: TGTGCCAGCAGCTTGCGTGACACCACAGATACGCAGTATTTT.

J is TRBJ1-2 and V is TRBV5-6; 8 bases fit TRBD1. The CDR3 has 14 residues. Germline CDR1 reads SGHDT; CDR2 reads YYEEEE. V dropped 0 bases and J dropped 4; count of bases not matched to a gene: 2. The CDR3 loop is CASSLEDRGYGYTF. CDR3 sequence (DNA): TGTGCCAGCAGCTTGGAAGACAGGGGCTATGGCTACACCTTC. Based on the CDR3 plus reference TRBV5-6 and TRBJ1-2, the full variable domain is DAGVTQSPTHLIKTRGQQVTLRCSPKSGHDTVSWYQQALGQGPQFIFQYYEEEERQRGNFPDRFSGHQFPNYSSELNVNALLLGDSALYLCASSLEDRGYGYTFGSGTRLTVV.

The rearrangement uses TRBV28 and TRBJ1-2, with D possibly TRBD1 on 5 matching bases. CDR1 is MDHEN and CDR2 is SYDVKM in the germline V gene. This CDR3 spans 15 amino acids. Trimming removed 3 bases at V and 8 bases at J, with 19 bases between. The CDR3 here is CASSLGGSGLRGYTF. The CDR3 DNA sequence: TGTGCCAGCAGTTTGGGGGGATCGGGTTTGAGGGGCTACACCTTC.